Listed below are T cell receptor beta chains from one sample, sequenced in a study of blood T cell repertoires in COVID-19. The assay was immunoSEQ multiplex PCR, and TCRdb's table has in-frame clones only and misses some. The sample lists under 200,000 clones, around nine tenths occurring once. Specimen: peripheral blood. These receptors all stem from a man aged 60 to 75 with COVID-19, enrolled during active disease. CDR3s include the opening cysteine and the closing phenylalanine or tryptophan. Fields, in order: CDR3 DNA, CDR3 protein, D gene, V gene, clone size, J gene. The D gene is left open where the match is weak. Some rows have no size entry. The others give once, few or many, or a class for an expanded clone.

TGTGCCACCAGTGTTTCAAGGGGGCCCGGGGACGAGCAGTACTTC,CATSVSRGPGDEQYF,TRBD1,TRBV24-1,NA,TRBJ2-7
TGCAGCGTCAGGTGGGGGGGTGGCAATTCACCCCTCCACTTT,CSVRWGGGNSPLHF,NA,TRBV29-1,NA,TRBJ1-6
TGTGCCAGCTCACCACCAAACGACAGTGAAAAACTGTTTTTT,CASSPPNDSEKLFF,NA,TRBV18,NA,TRBJ1-4
TGTGCCAGCTCACCACGGGACAGTGGCTACGAGCAGTACTTC,CASSPRDSGYEQYF,TRBD1,TRBV18,NA,TRBJ2-7
TGTGCCAGCAGTTATGGGCAGGGGGGTGGCTACAATGAGCAGTTCTTC,CASSYGQGGGYNEQFF,NA,TRBV6-6,NA,TRBJ2-1
TGTGCCAGCAGCAAGGGGGGGGCGGTCGTCGAAGCTTTCTTT,CASSKGGAVVEAFF,NA,TRBV6-5,few,TRBJ1-1
TGTGCCAGTAGGGTAGGGCAGGGGATGAACACTGAAGCTTTCTTT,CASRVGQGMNTEAFF,NA,TRBV19,NA,TRBJ1-1
TGTGCCAGCAGCCAAGAAAGGGACAGGGGGGCAGAGCAGTACTTC,CASSQERDRGAEQYF,TRBD1,TRBV3-1/TRBV3-2,NA,TRBJ2-7
TGTGCCAGCAGCTTAAGTACAGGGTACCAAGAGACCCAGTACTTC,CASSLSTGYQETQYF,NA,TRBV5-5,NA,TRBJ2-5
TGTGCCAGCAGCTCTACCCCCTCTGGGGCCAACGTCCTGACTTTC,CASSSTPSGANVLTF,NA,TRBV7-9,NA,TRBJ2-6
TGCGCCAGCAGTCAACACGACAGGGAGGCCAAAAACATTCAGTACTTC,CASSQHDREAKNIQYF,TRBD1,TRBV23-1,once,TRBJ2-4
TGTGCCAGCTCACCAACCGCTAGCGGGAGCCTCTCCTACAATGAGCAGTTCTTC,CASSPTASGSLSYNEQFF,TRBD2,TRBV18,NA,TRBJ2-1
TGTGCCAGTAGTATAAGGCAGGGCTGGGGCCGCACTGAAGCTTTCTTT,CASSIRQGWGRTEAFF,NA,TRBV19,few,TRBJ1-1
TGTGCCAGCAGCCCATTGCAACAGCCCCCGAACACTGAAGCTTTCTTT,CASSPLQQPPNTEAFF,NA,TRBV11-3,NA,TRBJ1-1
TGTGCCAGCAGCTTCGCACAGGGGACTGAAGCTTTCTTT,CASSFAQGTEAFF,TRBD1,TRBV7-2,few,TRBJ1-1
TGTGCCATCACCGAAGGGACAGGGGGCCCCTACGAGCAGTACTTC,CAITEGTGGPYEQYF,TRBD1,TRBV10-3,NA,TRBJ2-7
TGTGCCAGCAGTGAACAGAGGGTCGCTGGTGGCTACACCTTC,CASSEQRVAGGYTF,NA,TRBV6-1,NA,TRBJ1-2
TGTGCCAGCAACCAGGAGGGCCGGACGCAGTATTTT,CASNQEGRTQYF,NA,TRBV12-3/TRBV12-4,NA,TRBJ2-3
TGTGCCAGCAGCGGACAGCTCAATCAGCCCCAGCATTTT,CASSGQLNQPQHF,NA,TRBV12-3/TRBV12-4,once,TRBJ1-5
TGTGCCAGTAGTATGATGGACAGGAAAGAGACCCAGTACTTC,CASSMMDRKETQYF,TRBD1,TRBV19,NA,TRBJ2-5